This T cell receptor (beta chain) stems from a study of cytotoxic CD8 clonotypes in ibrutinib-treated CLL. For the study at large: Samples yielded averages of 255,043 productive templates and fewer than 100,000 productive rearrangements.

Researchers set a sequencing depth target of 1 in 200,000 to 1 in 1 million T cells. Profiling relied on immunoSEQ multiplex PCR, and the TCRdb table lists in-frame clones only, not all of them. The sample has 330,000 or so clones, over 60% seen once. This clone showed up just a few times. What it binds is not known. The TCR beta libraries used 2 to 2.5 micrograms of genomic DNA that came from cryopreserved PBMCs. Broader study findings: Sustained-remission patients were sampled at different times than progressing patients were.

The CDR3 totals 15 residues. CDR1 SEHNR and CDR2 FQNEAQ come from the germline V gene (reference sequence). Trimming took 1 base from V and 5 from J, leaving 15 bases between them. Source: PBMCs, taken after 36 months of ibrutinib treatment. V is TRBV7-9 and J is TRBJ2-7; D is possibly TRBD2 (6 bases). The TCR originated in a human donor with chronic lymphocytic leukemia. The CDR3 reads CASSLVGGYGDEQYF. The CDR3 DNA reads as TGTGCCAGCAGCTTAGTAGGAGGGTACGGCGACGAGCAGTACTTC.